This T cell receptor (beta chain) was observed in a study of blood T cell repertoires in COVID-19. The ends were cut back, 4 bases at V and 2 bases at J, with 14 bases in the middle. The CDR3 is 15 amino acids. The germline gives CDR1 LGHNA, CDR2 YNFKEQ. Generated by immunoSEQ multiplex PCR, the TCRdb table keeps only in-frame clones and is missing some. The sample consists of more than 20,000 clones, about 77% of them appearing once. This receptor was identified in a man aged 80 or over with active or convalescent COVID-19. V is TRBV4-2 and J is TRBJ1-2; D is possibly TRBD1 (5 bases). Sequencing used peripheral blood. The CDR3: CASSLGERSNYGYTF. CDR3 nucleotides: TGTGCCAGCAGCCTAGGGGAACGGAGCAACTATGGCTACACCTTC.